This T cell receptor beta chain was recovered during a study of T cells in Graves' hyperthyroidism and ophthalmopathy (dated by TCRdb to about 2019). Broadly, across the study: Peripheral blood samples were taken at the time of initial diagnosis, prior to any treatment. A discovery cohort of about a hundred patients, approximately 45 with Graves' ophthalmopathy and 55 to 65 with stable Graves' hyperthyroidism, was used to find distinguishing TCR V-J signatures. Prospective prediction of ophthalmopathy was tested in an independent validation cohort of about 19 hyperthyroidism patients and 17 patients who later progressed to ophthalmopathy. For training and testing, the 100 or so patients in the discovery cohort were randomly divided in a 7:3 ratio. The study also compared thyroid tissue and blood T-cell repertoires from more than 5 Graves' hyperthyroidism patients. After blood sampling, hyperthyroidism patients were treated with methimazole at a starting dose of 30 mg daily, and ophthalmopathy patients were treated with high-dose intravenous methylprednisolone. According to the paper, TCR Vbeta CDR3 sequencing was carried out on around 140 peripheral blood samples, which came from approximately 43 ophthalmopathy, approximately 72 hyperthyroidism and about 17 progressor patients.

In this sample, this clonotype turned up many times. Its antigen is not yet known. Nothing much larger sits one base from this clone, and base qualities are not available. Hyperthyroidism patients were newly diagnosed, with disease duration under 2 months, and aged 18 to 65 years. Patients with uncontrolled infections, other autoimmune diseases, pregnancy or lactation were excluded. Diagnoses were based on clinical symptoms, serum thyroxine and TRAb, thyroid ultrasound and orbital computed tomography. Blood from progressor patients was collected at the time of first diagnosis with hyperthyroidism, before any ophthalmopathy symptoms had appeared. PBMCs were isolated from about 10 ml of fresh peripheral blood by Ficoll-Paque density gradient centrifugation. Progressor patients were initially diagnosed with Graves' hyperthyroidism and developed ophthalmopathy during follow-up. Total RNA was extracted with Trizol reagent, and quality was checked on an Agilent 2100 Bioanalyzer.

The CDR3 holds 13 amino acids from the cysteine to the phenylalanine. The only DNA kept is the CDR3, 39 bases in frame from the first base. From the germline V gene, CDR1 is MNHNS and CDR2 is SASEGT. Deletion took 9 bases off V and 0 bases off J, with a span of 10 bases between the germline ends. Overall study outcomes, separate from this receptor: Ophthalmopathy was separated from stable hyperthyroidism by a 13 V-J signature model, with 85% to 90% sensitivity and 81% to 83% specificity obtained in cross-validation and 80%/75% obtained in testing. Most expanded thyroid clonotypes (frequency above 0.001) were also detected in blood, suggesting blood repertoires may reflect thyroid immune responses. In validation, progression to ophthalmopathy was predicted by the model with roughly 69% sensitivity and approximately 78% specificity, a median of approximately 7.1 months before onset. Sample size was not statistically predetermined, and blinding of investigators to group allocation was not performed.

The TCR beta CDR3 regions were amplified from the RNA transcripts. The first round of RT-PCR for the TCR CDR3 was performed with the HTBI primer set and the Qiagen OneStep RT-PCR kit. A second multiplex PCR round built the libraries, followed by size selection and purification. Sequencing of the libraries was done on an Illumina HiSeq2000 using paired-end 100 bp reads. Under the source paper's analysis protocol: SOAPnuke was used to process the raw data, throwing out any read that contained adapters or uncalled bases, had a mean Phred below 15, or lacked an exact constant-primer or identifier match. COPE v1.2.5 was used to merge high-quality paired reads, and clonotypes were defined as unique nucleotide sequences. MiTCR v1.1 was used to align clonotypes to the IMGT TRBV, TRBD and TRBJ reference segments. Analysis was restricted to V-J combinations with a frequency above 0.0001, which covered 99.2% of repertoires. A TCS score was defined as the ratio between F50 (clonal expansion) and ExV (chaos), using BLOSUM62-based TCRdist between CDR3 peptides within each V-J. Welch's t-statistics and random forest reduced roughly 530 V-J features to roughly 13, which were used in a naive Bayes classifier (R e1071). Starting from the raw public reads, TCRdb applied fastp trimming at Q25, assembled clones with MiXCR and retained in-frame beta chains. Rows are combined by CDR3 protein, so each entry shows the most common genes and DNA. Here the V and J calls rest on TCRdb's processing, not on the authors' analysis. The sample table records about 290,000 distinct CDR3 sequences; about 14% of these occur just once. The biggest ten clones account for roughly 8.5% of the sample.

Sequencing was carried out using blood. In this chain, TRBV6-1 is recombined with TRBJ2-3; TRBD1 is a weak D gene call, 6 bases matching. The TCR sequence derives from a woman under 40 with Graves' hyperthyroidism that later progressed to Graves' ophthalmopathy. Here is the DNA: TGTGCCAGGCAGGGGTCTAGCACAGATACGCAGTATTTT. Translation gives CARQGSSTDTQYF.